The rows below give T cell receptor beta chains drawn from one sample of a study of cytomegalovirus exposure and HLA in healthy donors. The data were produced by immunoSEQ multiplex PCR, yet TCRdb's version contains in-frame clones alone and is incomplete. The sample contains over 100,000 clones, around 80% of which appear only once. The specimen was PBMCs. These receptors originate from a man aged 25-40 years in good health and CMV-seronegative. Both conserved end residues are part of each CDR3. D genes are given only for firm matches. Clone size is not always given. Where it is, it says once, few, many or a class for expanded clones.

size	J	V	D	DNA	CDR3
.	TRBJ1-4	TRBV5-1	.	TGCGCCAGCAGCTTGACGGCTAGTGCGGAAAAACTGTTTTTT	CASSLTASAEKLFF
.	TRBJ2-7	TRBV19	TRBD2	TGTGCCAGTAGTATGAATTTAGCGGGAGAGTTTGGAAACGAGCAGTACTTC	CASSMNLAGEFGNEQYF
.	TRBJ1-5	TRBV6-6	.	TGTGCCAGCACCTTCACAGGGAGGGAGAATCAGCCCCAGCATTTT	CASTFTGRENQPQHF
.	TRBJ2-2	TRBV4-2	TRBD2	TGTGCCAGCAGCCAAAGGTCTAGCGGGGACACCGGCGGGGAGCTGTTTTTT	CASSQRSSGDTGGELFF
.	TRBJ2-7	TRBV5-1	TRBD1	TGCGCCAGCAGCTTCAACCCGGGACAGGGCTCCTACGAGCAGTACTTC	CASSFNPGQGSYEQYF
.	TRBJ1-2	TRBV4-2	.	TGTGCCAGCAGCCATCGAACAGGTGACTATGGCTACACCTTC	CASSHRTGDYGYTF
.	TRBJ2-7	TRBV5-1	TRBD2	TGCGCCAGCAGCTCCCCGGGACTATCCTACGAGCAGTACTTC	CASSSPGLSYEQYF
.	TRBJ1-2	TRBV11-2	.	TGTGCCAGCAGCTTAGAAGGAGTACAGGGCTTACCTAAAAGGGGCTACACCTTC	CASSLEGVQGLPKRGYTF
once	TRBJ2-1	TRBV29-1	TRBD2	TGCAGCGTGGGACTAGCGGGCATACCCTCCTACAATGAGCAGTTCTTC	CSVGLAGIPSYNEQFF
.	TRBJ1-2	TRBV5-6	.	TGTGCCAGCAGCTTGGGCAGGGTTGTTTATGGCTACACCTTC	CASSLGRVVYGYTF
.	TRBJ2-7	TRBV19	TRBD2	TGTGCCAGTAGGAGTAGCGGGAGGAGCTCCTACGAGCAGTACTTC	CASRSSGRSSYEQYF
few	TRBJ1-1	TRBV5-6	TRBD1	TGTGCCAGCAGCTTGGACAGGGGCACTGAAGCTTTCTTT	CASSLDRGTEAFF
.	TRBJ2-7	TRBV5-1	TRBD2	TGCGCCAGCAGCCCGACCAGTGGTAGCGGGGCCTACGAGCAGTACTTC	CASSPTSGSGAYEQYF
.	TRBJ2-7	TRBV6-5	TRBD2	TGTGCCAGCAGTTCCCCAGCGGGAGGGTACGAGCAGTACTTC	CASSSPAGGYEQYF
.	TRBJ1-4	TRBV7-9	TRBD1	TGTGCCAGCAGCCCGAGTGGACAGGGGGCAAGGACTAATGAAAAACTGTTTTTT	CASSPSGQGARTNEKLFF
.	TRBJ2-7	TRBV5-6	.	TGTGCCAGCAGCCGACAGCCCTACGAGCAGTACTTC	CASSRQPYEQYF
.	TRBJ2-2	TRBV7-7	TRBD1	TGTGCTAGCAGCCCCCTTGACAGGGACACCGGGGAGCTGTTTTTT	CASSPLDRDTGELFF
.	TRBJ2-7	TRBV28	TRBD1	TGTGCCAGCAGTTCTCCGGGACAGGGGGCGCACGAGCAGTACTTC	CASSSPGQGAHEQYF
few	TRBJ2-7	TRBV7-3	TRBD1	TGTGCCAGCAGCTTAAGGGGGAGGACAGGGGGCGAAGAGCAGTACTTC	CASSLRGRTGGEEQYF
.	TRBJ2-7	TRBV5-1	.	TGCGCCAGCAGCTTTTCACAGGGGAGGTCCTACGAGCAGTACTTC	CASSFSQGRSYEQYF
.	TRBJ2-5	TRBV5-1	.	TGCGCCAGCAGCTTTGGGGGGGCCTTGGAGACCCAGTACTTC	CASSFGGALETQYF
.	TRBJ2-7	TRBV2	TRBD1	TGTGCCAGCAGGCCGGGACAGGGTTCCCACGAGCAGTACTTC	CASRPGQGSHEQYF
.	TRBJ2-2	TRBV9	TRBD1	TGTGCCAGCAAGGGGGCAGGGACCGGGGAGCTGTTTTTT	CASKGAGTGELFF
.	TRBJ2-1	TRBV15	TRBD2	TGTGCCACCAGCCCAGAGCCGGGAGGGGGGAATGAGCAGTTCTTC	CATSPEPGGGNEQFF
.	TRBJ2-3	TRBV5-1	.	TGCGCCAGCACTAACTATCTCACAGATACGCAGTATTTT	CASTNYLTDTQYF
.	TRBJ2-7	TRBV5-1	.	TGCGCCAGCAGCTTGTCGGGAGCGGCCGAGCAGTACTTC	CASSLSGAAEQYF